The text below deals with one T cell receptor (beta chain). A J-beta primer mix and a sample-barcoded 5' primer were used in a second PCR of roughly 6 to 11 cycles. CDR3-containing paired-end reads numbered at least 2.5 million in each sample. Each CDR3 protein gets one entry after TCRdb re-called the 5' RACE reads with MiXCR. The sample contains around 1,800,000 distinct CDR3 sequences, 35% to 50% of which appear only once. The entry originates in a study of blood T cells in healthy people across ages. The CDR3 is 16 amino acids. V is TRBV21-1 and J is TRBJ1-2. TRBV21-1 is reported as a pseudogene. Sequencing was carried out using blood. This clonotype originated in a human donor in good health. The DNA for the CDR3 is TGTGCCAGCAGCTCCCCAGCGGAGAAATCGAAAATCGGGTACACCTTC. Its protein is CASSSPAEKSKIGYTF.